This T cell receptor beta chain was retrieved from a study of PD-L1 blockade in urothelial cancer. Study at large: Patients arrived having already received 0 to 3 prior chemotherapy regimens. Median T cell yield per blood sample was 110,000 to 150,000 cells. Treatment start was followed by blood analysis at 3 weeks (second dose) and again at 6 weeks.

Sequencing used immunoSEQ multiplex PCR; TCRdb keeps in-frame clones, though not all of them. In the table there are approximately 30,000 clones, around 89% of which are singletons. The CDR3 length is 17 residues. Trimming cost V 7 bases and J 7 bases; bases outside gene matches: 20. Per the germline V gene, CDR1 is GTSNPN and CDR2 is SVGIG (reference sequence). This clone was observed a single time. This sample's time point: peripheral blood 6 weeks after treatment start. Locally advanced or metastatic urothelial carcinoma affected all patients. The sequences come from PBMCs, collected around atezolizumab (anti-PD-L1) treatment. This TCR was sampled from a man aged 80 or over with urothelial cancer. The chain combines TRBV30 with TRBJ2-1; 9 bases map to TRBD2. CDR3 sequence: CASKGAGGPLFWNEQFF. Written as DNA, the CDR3 is TGTGCCTCTAAAGGGGCGGGAGGGCCGTTATTTTGGAATGAGCAGTTCTTC.